The clone carrying this TCR beta chain was seen at least ten times. V was pared by 2 bases and J by 0 bases, with 19 bases between. The CDR3 loop spans 19 amino acids. Germline V lookup: CDR1 KGHDR, CDR2 SFDVKD. The sample originates from a study of CD8 T cells in ankylosing spondylitis. Using its own MiXCR run on the 5' RACE reads, TCRdb lists one record per CDR3 protein. The sample lists roughly 200,000 distinct CDR3 sequences; about 26% were seen once. This TCR derives from a male donor with ankylosing spondylitis or in good health (not recorded which). The rearrangement joins TRBV24-1 to TRBJ2-1; the D call may be TRBD1 or TRBD2 (6 bases each). Sequenced material: blood, either unsorted or a sorted T cell fraction (not recorded which). The CDR3 DNA sequence: TGTGCCACCAGTGATTGGGGGCTAGGTAGGAGGGACTCCTACAATGAGCAGTTCTTC. It yields the protein CATSDWGLGRRDSYNEQFF.